The subject of this entry is one TCR beta chain. Other nucleotide sequences from this sample produce the same CDR3. This record comes from a study of OX40 agonist ivuxolimab in advanced cancers. Using immunoSEQ multiplex PCR, the repertoire was profiled, and TCRdb retains in-frame clones only, with some absent. Among 75,000 to 100,000 clones listed, 92% were seen once. The specimen comprised CD4+ or CD8+ T cells sorted from blood, sampled in a trial of the OX40 agonist ivuxolimab. This clonotype originated in an adult with an advanced solid tumor such as melanoma, head and neck, liver or kidney cancer.

The CDR3 nucleotides are TGTGCCAGCAGCGTAATCTCCGGGGAGACCCAGTACTTC. It is translated as CASSVISGETQYF. This sequence joins TRBV9 and TRBJ2-5; unclear D gene. The CDR3 runs 13 residues. Deletions cut 1 base from V and 5 bases from J, with 9 bases between. Per the germline V gene, CDR1 is SGDLS and CDR2 is YYNGEE.